This passage covers 24 T cell receptor beta chains from one sample sequenced in a study of blood T cell repertoires in COVID-19 (TCRdb year 2020). The library was made by the immunoSEQ multiplex PCR assay. The immuneACCESS repertoire file appears here via TCRdb, limited to in-frame rearrangements. These files lack a portion of the clones; in checked studies, under half of the deficit traces to unresolved V genes, and the cause of the others is not known. This sample has hundreds of thousands of clones in its table, and 87% of those were observed once. The ten largest clones represent about 12% of the sample. Sequences were obtained from peripheral blood. These receptors came from a woman between 18 and 30 years old who had recovered from COVID-19.

The V call is TRBV7-6, the J call TRBJ2-2, with 10 bases fitting TRBD2. The trim removed 5 bases at V and 4 bases at J, leaving 7 bases unmatched. Germline V gene lookup returns CDR1 SGHVS and CDR2 FNYEAQ. The CDR3 extends over 16 amino acids. Here the CDR3 reads CASSPAGGSPTGELFF. As DNA, the CDR3 is TGTGCCAGCAGCCCAGCGGGAGGGTCCCCCACCGGGGAGCTGTTTTTT.

This sequence joins TRBV18 and TRBJ1-3, with D maybe TRBD1 (5 bases). CDR1 is KGHSH, CDR2 LQKENI, per germline. Trimming left V 6 bases short and J 2 bases short, with 11 bases between. The CDR3 is 14 residues long. The CDR3 nucleotides read TGTGCCAGCTCCCACGGGGGGGCTGGAAACACCATATATTTT. This gives the protein CASSHGGAGNTIYF.

V gene TRBV23-1 combines with J gene TRBJ2-4; 7 bases map to TRBD2. TRBV23-1 is given ORF status, its function remaining uncertain. J lost 3 bases, V lost 0 bases, and 8 bases had no gene match. The CDR3 is 17 amino acids. The DNA for the CDR3 is TGCGCCAGCAGTCAATCCCTCGAGCGGGGAAGCAAAAACATTCAGTACTTC. Its translation: CASSQSLERGSKNIQYF.

This clone was observed a single time. The chain carries TRBV2 and TRBJ2-2; no firm D call. The germline CDR1 and CDR2 sequences are SNHLY and FYNNEI. CDR3 length: 11 residues. Trimming took off 6 bases at V and 3 bases at J, with 2 bases between the two ends. CDR3 DNA sequence: TGTGCCAGCAGCTACACCGGGGAGCTGTTTTTT. Translation gives CASSYTGELFF.

CDR3 coding DNA: TGTGCCAGCTCACCACTAGCGGGAGCCAACAATGAGCAGTTCTTC. Its protein product is CASSPLAGANNEQFF. The V gene is TRBV18, the J gene TRBJ2-1, with 9 bases aligning to TRBD2. V was pared by 1 base and J by 5 bases, with 3 bases of the junction left unmatched. The CDR3 runs 15 residues. Germline values: CDR1 KGHSH, CDR2 LQKENI.

The chain combines TRBV4-1 with TRBJ2-4; TRBD2 matches 7 bases. This CDR3 spans 14 amino acids. The V gene's germline CDR1 is MGHRA and CDR2 YSYEKL. V lost 3 bases to trimming and J lost 10 bases; unmatched junction nucleotides: 9. For the CDR3, the DNA is TGCGCCAGCAGCCAGGGGCGAGGGGAGGGGATTCAGTACTTC. This sequence encodes CASSQGRGEGIQYF.

The rearrangement joins TRBV27 to TRBJ1-2, with 10 bases aligning to TRBD1. V lost 4 bases and J lost 1; bases outside the gene matches: 15. The length of the CDR3 is 19 residues. Per the germline V gene, CDR1 is MNHEY and CDR2 is SMNVEV (reference sequence). CDR3 in amino acids: CASSSNRPGTGAGNYGYTF. In DNA form, the CDR3 reads TGTGCCAGCAGTTCCAATCGTCCCGGGACAGGGGCGGGTAACTATGGCTACACCTTC.

The chain combines TRBV9 with TRBJ2-7; 10 nucleotides line up with TRBD2. Germline V CDR1 and CDR2: SGDLS, YYNGEE. The CDR3 is 14 residues long. The V and J ends lost 4 bases and 5 bases, in that order; junction bases with no gene match: 6. CDR3 nucleotide sequence: TGTGCCAGCAGCCCCCAGCGGGAGGGGAACGAGCAGTACTTC. It is translated as CASSPQREGNEQYF.

The chain couples TRBV7-6 to TRBJ2-7; no firm D call. V shed 4 bases and J shed 2 bases, with 3 bases lying between them. The CDR3 is 11 amino acids. Germline CDR1 reads SGHVS; CDR2 reads FNYEAQ. CDR3 residues: CASSSAYEQYF. The CDR3 bases are TGTGCCAGCAGCTCCGCCTACGAGCAGTACTTC.

The count of this clone is one. The chain has TRBV9 and TRBJ2-5; 10 bases line up with TRBD2. Germline V CDR1 and CDR2: SGDLS, YYNGEE. The junction had 7 bases not matched to a gene; V was cut back by 3 bases and J by 8 bases. The CDR3 length is 14 residues. The CDR3 DNA sequence: TGTGCCAGCAGCGCTACCGGACTAGCGGAAACCCAGTACTTC. Translation: CASSATGLAETQYF. Variable domain in full (rest from reference TRBV9 and TRBJ2-5): DSGVTQTPKHLITATGQRVTLRCSPRSGDLSVYWYQQSLDQGLQFLIQYYNGEERAKGNILERFSAQQFPDLHSELNLSSLELGDSALYFCASSATGLAETQYFGPGTRLLVL.

The chain couples TRBV4-1 to TRBJ1-1; D not certain. The V end was cut by 4 bases, the J end by 6 bases, with 15 bases between. The length of the CDR3 is 14 residues. Germline V gives CDR1 MGHRA, CDR2 YSYEKL. The CDR3 spells CASSPVGGYAEAFF. The DNA for the CDR3 is TGCGCCAGCAGCCCAGTGGGAGGGTACGCTGAAGCTTTCTTT.

This sequence joins TRBV6-5 and TRBJ1-5, with TRBD1 matching 9 bases. V trimming: 3 bases; J trimming: 6 bases; junction bases outside the gene matches: 3. Germline CDR1 is MNHEY and CDR2 is SVGAGI. The length of the CDR3 is 14 residues. The DNA for the CDR3 is TGTGCCAGCAGTTATGACAGGGGGGTTCAGCCCCAGCATTTT. Translating it yields CASSYDRGVQPQHF.

The chain links TRBV7-2 to TRBJ2-5; D unclear. V was cut by 1 base and J by 4 bases, with 4 bases left in between. This CDR3 comprises 12 residues. Germline CDR1 reads SGHTA; CDR2 reads FQGNSA. CDR3 DNA: TGTGCCAGCAGCTTAGGTCGAGAGACCCAGTACTTC. It encodes CASSLGRETQYF.

V usage is TRBV7-9 and J usage is TRBJ2-1; no definite D call. Trimming left V 0 bases short and J 4 bases short, with 13 bases between. CDR1 and CDR2 from the germline V gene are SEHNR and FQNEAQ (reference sequence). The CDR3 spans 16 residues. CDR3 bases: TGTGCCAGCAGCTTAGCGCTACGACTCGCTTACAATGAGCAGTTCTTC. This translates into CASSLALRLAYNEQFF.

The chain has TRBV20-1 and TRBJ2-6; 7 bases are shared with TRBD1. Germline values: CDR1 DFQATT, CDR2 SNEGSKA (reference sequence). The CDR3 length is 17 residues. V lost 3 bases and J lost 2; bases outside the gene matches: 10. CDR3 DNA: TGCAGTGCTAGTCAAAACAGGGGAAACGCTGGGGCCAACGTCCTGACTTTC. Protein: CSASQNRGNAGANVLTF.

The gene calls are TRBV25-1 and TRBJ2-2; the match to TRBD1 covers 8 bases. The germline gives CDR1 MGHDK, CDR2 SYGVNS. The CDR3 spans 15 residues. J lost 6 bases, V lost 5 bases, and 8 bases had no gene match. CDR3 loop: CASSPRTGYAGELFF. DNA of the CDR3: TGTGCCAGCAGTCCCCGGACAGGGTATGCCGGGGAGCTGTTTTTT.

The chain is built from TRBV5-4 and TRBJ1-2; D might be TRBD1 (5 bases). The CDR3 covers 13 residues. Trimming took off 3 bases at V and 3 bases at J, with 9 bases between the two ends. CDR1 and CDR2 from the germline V gene are SGHNT and YYREEE (reference sequence). CDR3 bases: TGTGCCAGCAGCTACACAGGTGACTATGGCTACACCTTC. The encoded protein is CASSYTGDYGYTF.

The J gene is TRBJ2-7, the V gene TRBV28; possibly TRBD1 for D (5 bases). V gave up 3 bases and J gave up 3 bases, with 12 bases separating them. Germline loops: CDR1 MDHEN, CDR2 SYDVKM. The CDR3 has 14 amino acids. The CDR3 DNA is TGTGCCAGCAGTTTCGCAGGGCGAGTCTACGAGCAGTACTTC. It codes for CASSFAGRVYEQYF. Based on the CDR3 plus reference TRBV28 and TRBJ2-7, the full variable domain is DVKVTQSSRYLVKRTGEKVFLECVQDMDHENMFWYRQDPGLGLRLIYFSYDVKMKEKGDIPEGYSVSREKKERFSLILESASTNQTSMYLCASSFAGRVYEQYFGPGTRLTVT.

The chain combines TRBV18 with TRBJ1-1; unclear D gene. The CDR3 spans 13 residues. CDR1 is KGHSH, CDR2 LQKENI, per germline. V was shortened by 4 bases and J by 11 bases, with 17 bases between the two germline ends. CDR3 sequence reads: CASSQPTLVEAFF. The CDR3 coding sequence is TGTGCCAGCTCACAGCCCACCCTAGTGGAGGCTTTCTTT.

The chain combines TRBV11-1 with TRBJ2-6; unclear D gene. V shed 1 base and J shed 3 bases, with 10 bases lying between them. This CDR3 contains 16 residues. Germline V gene sequence: CDR1 SGHAT, CDR2 FQDESV (reference sequence). Here the CDR3 reads CASSLELSFGANVLTF. In DNA, the CDR3 is TGTGCCAGCAGCTTAGAATTGTCGTTTGGGGCCAACGTCCTGACTTTC.

The J gene is TRBJ2-3, the V gene TRBV11-2; D gene ambiguous. The V end was cut by 4 bases, the J end by 2 bases, with 10 bases between. The CDR3 consists of 14 residues. Germline V lookup: CDR1 SGHAT, CDR2 FQNNGV. The DNA of the CDR3 is TGTGCCAGCAGCTCATGGCAGGTCACAGATACGCAGTATTTT. This codes for CASSSWQVTDTQYF.

The chain couples TRBV7-8 to TRBJ2-5; D is unclear. Deletions cut 1 base from V and 5 bases from J, with 8 bases between. CDR1 is SGHVS and CDR2 is FQNEAQ in the germline V gene. This CDR3 has 13 amino acids. DNA of the CDR3: TGTGCCAGCAGCTTAGGGGCCCCGGAGACCCAGTACTTC. This gives the protein CASSLGAPETQYF.

A single count supports this clone. V and J are TRBV2 and TRBJ2-1; 12 bases fit TRBD2. V lost 5 bases and J lost 5; bases outside the gene matches: 13. The germline gives CDR1 SNHLY, CDR2 FYNNEI. There are 18 residues in the CDR3. CDR3 nucleotides: TGTGCCAGCAGTAAGCCGGGACTAGCGGGCCCGGGTGACAATGAGCAGTTCTTC. It translates to CASSKPGLAGPGDNEQFF.

The DNA for the CDR3 is TGTGCCAGCAGTTACGCCCTGACAGGGAACACTGAAGCTTTCTTT. Residues: CASSYALTGNTEAFF. The chain carries TRBV6-5 and TRBJ1-1; possibly TRBD1 for D (6 bases). In germline, CDR1 is MNHEY, CDR2 SVGAGI. The CDR3 contains 15 residues. V lost 2 bases and J 1 base, leaving 11 bases between the germline ends.